This TCR beta chain was sequenced for a study of molecular identifiers for immune sequencing clone quantification. Study summary: In replicates, RNA taken from approximately 20,000 or 100,000 naive CD8 cells was divided five ways, and four portions underwent sequencing. General study results and limits: For highly expanded clones, sizes could be underestimated when identical TCR molecules share a barcode.

Germline-derived CDR1 and CDR2 are SGHRS and YFSETQ. The V and J ends lost 7 bases and 3 bases, in that order; junction bases with no gene match: 14. There are 16 residues in the CDR3. Turning to this clonotype: Its antigen is as yet unknown. Since a much larger clone is just one base distant, this may be a read error.

Previously described methods with listed TCR primers produced the bulk TCR libraries. MiXCR, run by TCRdb on the PCR reads, gives a single entry per CDR3 protein. The repertoire has around 470,000 distinct CDR3 sequences, 20% to 25% of them found once; the top ten carry 0.84%. Naive CD8 T cell sorting was performed on the CD8+CD4-CCR7+CD45RA+ phenotype. The J gene is TRBJ1-1, the V gene TRBV5-1; TRBD1 matches at 8 bases. What was sequenced was naive CD8+ T cells from blood, with Jurkat cell RNA spiked in. Indicated subset: FACS-sorted CD8+CD4-CCR7+CD45RA+ naive T cells. This TCR was sampled from a human donor in good health. Some libraries in this study had Jurkat cell RNA spiked in. CDR3 bases: TGCGCCAGCGGCTATGGGACAGGTAGTAGGGACACTGAAGCTTTCTTT. It yields the protein CASGYGTGSRDTEAFF.